Listed here are 4 T cell receptor beta chains from one sample, sequenced in a study of blood T cell repertoires in COVID-19. Profiling relied on immunoSEQ multiplex PCR, and the TCRdb table lists in-frame clones only, not all of them. The sample shows 100,000 to 150,000 clones, more than 80% of them seen only once. Specimen: peripheral blood. Every receptor here comes from a woman of 80 years or more with COVID-19, enrolled during active disease.

This chain joins TRBV19 and TRBJ1-2; D possibly corresponds to TRBD1 (5 bases). The CDR3 has 13 residues. Trimming removed 5 bases at V and 3 bases at J, with 10 bases between. Germline CDR1 reads LNHDA; CDR2 reads SQIVND (reference sequence). CDR3 sequence reads: CASSPAGDYGYTF. Written as DNA, the CDR3 is TGTGCCAGTAGTCCGGCGGGGGACTATGGCTACACCTTC.

The rearrangement links TRBV4-3 to TRBJ2-7; D uncertain. The CDR3 spans 14 residues. Germline V gene data show CDR1 as LGHNA and CDR2 as YSLEER. V was trimmed by 2 bases and J by 5 bases, leaving 13 bases between them. The CDR3: CASSQNLEVHEQYF. For the CDR3, the DNA is TGCGCCAGCAGCCAAAACCTTGAGGTCCACGAGCAGTACTTC.

A single count supports this clone. The gene calls are TRBV7-3 and TRBJ2-3; 7 bases are shared with TRBD2. The CDR3 sequence is 14 residues long. The V and J ends lost 8 bases and 1 base, in that order; junction bases with no gene match: 6. Germline V gene sequence: CDR1 SGHTA, CDR2 FQGTGA. This CDR3 reads CASGRLAGTDTQYF. The CDR3 nucleotides read TGTGCCAGCGGTCGGCTAGCGGGCACAGATACGCAGTATTTT.

The V gene is TRBV7-2, the J gene TRBJ2-7; 7 nucleotides line up with TRBD1. The CDR3 consists of 13 residues. J was trimmed by 6 bases and V by 5 bases; bases with no gene match: 7. Looked up from germline, CDR1 is SGHTA and CDR2 is FQGNSA. The DNA for the CDR3 is TGTGCCAGCAGCAACGACGCAGGGGGCGAGCAGTACTTC. It specifies CASSNDAGGEQYF.